The 24 T cell receptor beta chains below come from one sample, sequenced in a study of OX40 agonist ivuxolimab in advanced cancers. Assay used: immunoSEQ multiplex PCR; TCRdb lists only in-frame clones, some missing. This table has around 34,000 clones, around four fifths appearing once. Source: CD4+ or CD8+ T cells sorted from blood, taken in a trial of the OX40 agonist ivuxolimab. The origin of the receptors is an adult with an advanced solid tumor such as melanoma, head and neck, liver or kidney cancer.

The V call is TRBV7-8, the J call TRBJ2-7, with 8 bases identical to TRBD1. The CDR3 spans 15 residues. J was trimmed by 3 bases and V by 5 bases; bases with no gene match: 9. The germline V gene has CDR1 SGHVS and CDR2 FQNEAQ. This CDR3 is CASSPPQGANYEQYF. CDR3 DNA: TGTGCCAGCAGCCCCCCCCAGGGGGCCAACTACGAGCAGTACTTC.

The rearrangement uses TRBV5-1 and TRBJ1-3, with no clear D. Germline CDR1 is SGHRS and CDR2 is YFSETQ. The CDR3 loop spans 15 amino acids. The V end was cut by 0 bases, the J end by 0 bases, with 7 bases between. The CDR3 region is CASSLDPDSGNTIYF. The DNA for the CDR3 is TGCGCCAGCAGCTTGGATCCGGACTCTGGAAACACCATATATTTT. Variable domain in full (rest from reference TRBV5-1 and TRBJ1-3): KAGVTQTPRYLIKTRGQQVTLSCSPISGHRSVSWYQQTPGQGLQFLFEYFSETQRNKGNFPGRFSGRQFSNSRSEMNVSTLELGDSALYLCASSLDPDSGNTIYFGEGSWLTVV.

This sequence joins TRBV18 and TRBJ1-2; 7 bases map to TRBD1. V shed 4 bases, J shed 5 bases, and the junction held 13 bases outside the gene matches. CDR3 length: 16 residues. Germline CDR1 reads KGHSH; CDR2 reads LQKENI. CDR3 amino acids: CASSQVEGGTQYGYTF. The DNA of the CDR3 is TGTGCCAGCTCACAGGTAGAAGGGGGCACCCAGTATGGCTACACCTTC.

The chain has TRBV29-1 and TRBJ2-3, with 8 bases fitting TRBD2. From germline, CDR1 is SQVTM and CDR2 ANQGSEA. The CDR3 consists of 13 residues. V shed 6 bases and J 5 bases; nucleotides not matched to a gene: 7. CDR3 residues: CSVREGSRDTQYF. Here the CDR3 DNA reads TGCAGCGTCCGGGAGGGTAGTAGAGATACGCAGTATTTT.

A few counts support this clone. This chain links TRBV6-5 with TRBJ2-7, with D possibly being TRBD1 or TRBD2 (7 bases each). V dropped 4 bases and J dropped 0 bases, with 13 bases sitting between them. The CDR3 totals 15 residues. CDR1 MNHEY and CDR2 SVGAGI come from the germline V gene. CDR3 sequence reads: CASSSAGGGSYEQYF. The CDR3 DNA follows: TGTGCCAGCAGTTCCGCAGGGGGGGGCTCCTACGAGCAGTACTTC.

This clone occurred once. This sequence joins TRBV19 and TRBJ1-5, with 7 nucleotides matching TRBD1. CDR3 length: 14 amino acids. CDR1 is LNHDA and CDR2 is SQIVND in the germline V gene (reference sequence). V trimming: 3 bases; J trimming: 7 bases; junction bases outside the gene matches: 6. The CDR3 region has the DNA TGTGCCAGTAGTATGGGACAGTTCGGGCAGCCCCAGCATTTT. This codes for CASSMGQFGQPQHF.

The rearrangement links TRBV11-2 to TRBJ1-6; D gene unclear. The CDR3 spans 17 residues. The germline gives CDR1 SGHAT, CDR2 FQNNGV. V lost 1 base to trimming and J lost 6 bases, with 16 bases between them. CDR3 in amino acids: CASSLVLGQAPNSPLHF. The CDR3 nucleotides read TGTGCCAGCAGCTTAGTGCTTGGTCAGGCACCTAATTCACCCCTCCACTTT.

This CDR3 is CASSPPRQTYGYTF. DNA of the CDR3: TGTGCCAGCAGCCCCCCCAGGCAGACATATGGCTACACCTTC. J is TRBJ1-2 and V is TRBV7-2; unclear D gene. CDR3 length: 14 residues. Germline lookup yields CDR1 SGHTA and CDR2 FQGNSA. Trimming shortened V by 5 bases and J by 5 bases, and 15 bases separated the two germline ends.

This rearrangement joins TRBV9 to TRBJ1-4; perhaps TRBD1 as D (5 bases). There are 14 residues in the CDR3. The ends were cut back, 4 bases at V and 7 bases at J, with 14 bases in the middle. Looked up from germline, CDR1 is SGDLS and CDR2 is YYNGEE. The CDR3 protein is CASSLEQGGEKLFF. In DNA form, the CDR3 reads TGTGCCAGCAGCTTAGAGCAGGGAGGTGAAAAACTGTTTTTT.

The rearrangement uses TRBV2 and TRBJ2-7; no clear D. V lost 10 bases and J 2 bases, leaving 18 bases between the germline ends. The CDR3 runs 14 residues. Germline-derived CDR1 and CDR2 are SNHLY and FYNNEI. The CDR3 DNA sequence: TGTGCCACCGCCCTCCACGGCTTTACCTACGAGCAGTACTTC. This sequence encodes CATALHGFTYEQYF.

The chain couples TRBV7-2 to TRBJ2-3; no clear D. Deletions cut 2 bases from V and 4 bases from J, with 10 bases between. Germline lookup yields CDR1 SGHTA and CDR2 FQGNSA. This CDR3 has 14 residues. In DNA, the CDR3 is TGTGCCAGCAGCTTATTTAACGTCCCAGATACGCAGTATTTT. Encoded protein: CASSLFNVPDTQYF.

The genes are TRBV11-2 and TRBJ2-3; the match to TRBD2 covers 7 bases. This CDR3 contains 16 residues. Germline V gives CDR1 SGHAT, CDR2 FQNNGV. V gave up 1 base and J gave up 3 bases; unmatched junction bases: 7. This chain's CDR3 is CASSLVASGRTDTQYF. The CDR3 region has the DNA TGTGCCAGCAGCTTAGTGGCTAGCGGACGAACAGATACGCAGTATTTT.

The chain joins TRBV18 to TRBJ1-5, with D tentatively TRBD1 (5 bases). V lost 3 bases, J lost 6 bases, and 21 bases lay in between. CDR3 size: 17 residues. Germline lookup yields CDR1 KGHSH and CDR2 LQKENI. The CDR3 reads CASSPKTGTTTTQPQHF. CDR3 DNA: TGTGCCAGCTCACCTAAAACCGGGACCACTACGACTCAGCCCCAGCATTTT.

The chain carries TRBV6-5 and TRBJ2-5; TRBD2 aligns across 9 bases. CDR3 length equals 15 residues. Germline V gene lookup returns CDR1 MNHEY and CDR2 SVGAGI. V trimming: 5 bases; J trimming: 0 bases; junction bases outside the gene matches: 4. The CDR3 DNA sequence: TGTGCCAGCAGTCCTCCTAGCGGGGACCAAGAGACCCAGTACTTC. Residues: CASSPPSGDQETQYF.

V gene TRBV6-1 combines with J gene TRBJ2-1; TRBD2 matches at 9 bases. Germline assignment: CDR1 MNHNS and CDR2 SASEGT. V dropped 2 bases and J dropped 10; count of bases not matched to a gene: 6. CDR3 length: 14 residues. CDR3 coding DNA: TGTGCCAGCAGTGAAAACCTAGCGGGAATGGAGCAGTTCTTC. Protein: CASSENLAGMEQFF.

This clone was detected a few times. The V call is TRBV5-1, the J call TRBJ1-6; D call uncertain. V shed 0 bases and J shed 9 bases, with 13 bases lying between them. Germline V gives CDR1 SGHRS, CDR2 YFSETQ. The CDR3 length is 15 residues. CDR3 in DNA: TGCGCCAGCAGCTTGGAGGAGGGAAGGAGTTCACCCCTCCACTTT. It translates to CASSLEEGRSSPLHF.

Here the CDR3 DNA reads TGTGCCTGGGATTACGGGACTACTCCCCACGAGCAGTACTTC. This encodes CAWDYGTTPHEQYF. The chain is built from TRBV30 and TRBJ2-7, with 7 nucleotides matching TRBD2. CDR3 size: 14 residues. The V gene end was trimmed by 5 bases and the J gene end by 5 bases; junction bases not matched to a gene: 12. Per the germline V gene, CDR1 is GTSNPN and CDR2 is SVGIG (reference sequence).

The chain recombines TRBV2 with TRBJ1-5; D not certain. Between the trimmed V and J ends, which lost 8 bases and 0 bases, there was a span of 8 bases. This CDR3 region has 13 residues. Germline loops: CDR1 SNHLY, CDR2 FYNNEI. The CDR3 region has the DNA TGTGCCAGCGATGGACTTAGCAATCAGCCCCAGCATTTT. Protein: CASDGLSNQPQHF.

The CDR3 spells CASSGSTQGRGFYEQYF. As DNA, the CDR3 is TGTGCCAGCAGCGGAAGCACACAGGGGAGGGGATTCTACGAGCAGTACTTC. This chain joins TRBV11-2 and TRBJ2-7; D tentatively reads TRBD1 or TRBD2 (7 bases each). The CDR3 length is 17 residues. The germline CDR1 and CDR2 sequences are SGHAT and FQNNGV. Between the trimmed V and J ends, which lost 5 bases and 3 bases, there was a span of 23 bases.

This chain joins TRBV6-1 and TRBJ1-5; D call uncertain. Germline CDR1 reads MNHNS; CDR2 reads SASEGT. V dropped 5 bases and J dropped 0 bases, with 8 bases sitting between them. CDR3 length: 14 amino acids. CDR3 region: CASSNIDSNQPQHF. In DNA form, the CDR3 reads TGTGCCAGCAGTAATATCGATAGCAATCAGCCCCAGCATTTT.

The rearrangement links TRBV5-4 to TRBJ1-1; the D is unclear. The CDR3 length is 11 residues. V was shortened by 7 bases and J by 1 base, with 5 bases between the two germline ends. Germline V gene sequence: CDR1 SGHNT, CDR2 YYREEE (reference sequence). CDR3 sequence: CASGQNTEAFF. The CDR3 coding sequence is TGTGCCAGCGGGCAGAACACTGAAGCTTTCTTT.

Relative to its sample, this clone is medium-sized. The V and J genes are TRBV5-1 and TRBJ1-1; TRBD1 matches 7 bases. This CDR3 comprises 12 residues. CDR1 SGHRS and CDR2 YFSETQ come from the germline V gene. V shed 3 bases, J shed 8 bases, and the junction held 4 bases outside the gene matches. The CDR3 region has the DNA TGCGCCAGCAGCTCCCGGGACAGAGAAGCTTTCTTT. It is translated as CASSSRDREAFF.

The table lists this clone with a count of one. V and J are TRBV7-6 and TRBJ1-1, with D unclear. Trimming cost V 5 bases and J 1 base, with 14 bases left between them. Germline V gene sequence: CDR1 SGHVS, CDR2 FNYEAQ. This CDR3 has 15 amino acids. The CDR3 loop is CASSETPDGNTEAFF. Here the CDR3 DNA reads TGTGCCAGCAGCGAGACACCTGATGGGAACACTGAAGCTTTCTTT.

The rearrangement joins TRBV7-9 to TRBJ2-1; no firm D call. CDR3 length: 15 residues. The V end was cut by 1 base, the J end by 6 bases, with 13 bases between. Germline CDR1 reads SEHNR; CDR2 reads FQNEAQ (reference sequence). The CDR3 protein is CASSLGTLIRNEQFF. The CDR3 DNA reads as TGTGCCAGCAGCTTAGGGACCCTGATCCGCAATGAGCAGTTCTTC.